The 26 T cell receptor beta chains given below trace back to one sample, sequenced in a study of blood T cell repertoires in COVID-19. Assay used: immunoSEQ multiplex PCR; TCRdb lists only in-frame clones, some missing. The repertoire holds 300,000 to 400,000 clones, with around 90% as singletons. Input material: PBMCs or T cells enriched from blood (not recorded which). The receptor set was obtained from a young woman who had recovered from COVID-19.

The CDR3 DNA reads TGTGCCAGCAGCTTAGCCTTGGGACAGTCCCCTAGGGACAATGAGCAGTTCTTC. Its protein is CASSLALGQSPRDNEQFF. The chain couples TRBV7-9 to TRBJ2-1; 7 nucleotides match TRBD1. The CDR3 spans 18 residues. Looked up from germline, CDR1 is SEHNR and CDR2 is FQNEAQ (reference sequence). Trimming took 0 bases from V and 5 from J; bases not matched to a gene: 13.

The chain couples TRBV2 to TRBJ2-5; the match to TRBD2 covers 9 bases. The CDR3 sequence is 14 residues long. The V and J ends lost 5 bases and 5 bases, in that order; junction bases with no gene match: 6. Per germline, CDR1 SNHLY and CDR2 FYNNEI. CDR3 bases: TGTGCCAGCAGTCGCCTAGCGGGGAGGGAGACCCAGTACTTC. It yields the protein CASSRLAGRETQYF.

The chain uses TRBV27 and TRBJ1-3; D uncertain. Germline lookup yields CDR1 MNHEY and CDR2 SMNVEV (reference sequence). This CDR3 contains 13 residues. V lost 6 bases and J lost 4, with 10 bases in between. The CDR3, as DNA: TGTGCCAGCAGACAGAACCCAGGAAACACCATATATTTT. Amino acid sequence: CASRQNPGNTIYF.

This CDR3 reads CAWSPVSGRESPLHF. CDR3 sequence (DNA): TGTGCCTGGAGCCCCGTCTCAGGTCGGGAATCACCCCTCCACTTT. The rearrangement uses TRBV30 and TRBJ1-6; D is unresolved. Germline CDR1 GTSNPN, CDR2 SVGIG (reference sequence). V dropped 3 bases and J dropped 10 bases, with 19 bases sitting between them. CDR3 length: 15 residues.

The chain employs TRBV6-5 and TRBJ2-1, with TRBD2 matching over 10 bases. The germline gives CDR1 MNHEY, CDR2 SVGAGI. V dropped 2 bases and J dropped 3; count of bases not matched to a gene: 1. The CDR3 is 15 residues long. This chain's CDR3 is CASSYGLADYNEQFF. The CDR3 DNA reads TGTGCCAGCAGTTACGGACTAGCGGACTACAATGAGCAGTTCTTC.

The V and J genes are TRBV11-3 and TRBJ1-1, with D unclear. Trimming took off 3 bases at V and 0 bases at J, with 8 bases between the two ends. The CDR3 is 14 amino acids. The germline V gene encodes CDR1 SGHNT and CDR2 YENEEA. In DNA form, the CDR3 reads TGTGCCAGCAGCTTGTCTTCCTTGAACACTGAAGCTTTCTTT. It specifies CASSLSSLNTEAFF.

This clone is a singleton in its sample. The chain joins TRBV6-5 to TRBJ1-2; maybe TRBD1 (6 bases). Germline CDR1 reads MNHEY; CDR2 reads SVGAGI. This CDR3 has 14 amino acids. Deletions cut 7 bases from V and 0 bases from J, with 12 bases between. The DNA for the CDR3 is TGTGCCAGCACCGAAGACAGGACTAACTATGGCTACACCTTC. It specifies CASTEDRTNYGYTF.

J is TRBJ1-1 and V is TRBV19; possible D gene TRBD1, 6 bases. The germline V and J ends were trimmed by 5 bases and 6 bases, with 22 bases remaining between them. This CDR3 spans 16 amino acids. Germline CDR1 LNHDA, CDR2 SQIVND (reference sequence). CDR3: CASSPSHAGARAEAFF. DNA for the CDR3: TGTGCCAGTAGTCCTAGTCATGCGGGGGCCCGGGCTGAAGCTTTCTTT.

The chain is built from TRBV6-5 and TRBJ2-7; 9 nucleotides line up with TRBD1. V shed 6 bases and J 2 bases; nucleotides not matched to a gene: 8. The CDR3 is 15 amino acids. Germline-derived CDR1 and CDR2 are MNHEY and SVGAGI. CDR3 loop: CASRPPGQGTYEQYF. Here the CDR3 DNA reads TGTGCCAGCAGACCTCCGGGACAGGGAACCTACGAGCAGTACTTC.

The V and J genes are TRBV30 and TRBJ2-5; 9 bases match TRBD1. Germline CDR1 GTSNPN, CDR2 SVGIG (reference sequence). The CDR3 has 15 residues. V was clipped by 5 bases and J by 1 base; unmatched bases: 8. The DNA of the CDR3 is TGTGCCTGGCGGACAGGGGCGGCCTCCCAAGAGACCCAGTACTTC. Translating it yields CAWRTGAASQETQYF.

This clone was observed a single time. The chain carries TRBV7-3 and TRBJ1-3, with 8 bases matching TRBD1. J was trimmed by 3 bases and V by 2 bases; bases with no gene match: 6. Germline assignment: CDR1 SGHTA and CDR2 FQGTGA. The CDR3 consists of 16 residues. CDR3 region: CASSLHGRGRGNTIYF. The CDR3 DNA sequence: TGTGCCAGCAGCTTACATGGCAGGGGGCGTGGAAACACCATATATTTT.

Only one count was recorded for this clone. The rearrangement links TRBV25-1 to TRBJ1-1; weak D call: TRBD1 (6 bases). Looked up from germline, CDR1 is MGHDK and CDR2 is SYGVNS. V lost 0 bases, J lost 6 bases, and 14 bases lay in between. There are 15 residues in the CDR3. In nucleotides, the CDR3 is TGTGCCAGCAGTGAATACCCACGGGACACTTCTGAAGCTTTCTTT. As protein: CASSEYPRDTSEAFF.

The rearrangement joins TRBV18 to TRBJ1-5, with TRBD1 identical over 11 bases. From germline, CDR1 is KGHSH and CDR2 LQKENI. V trimming: 5 bases; J trimming: 2 bases; junction bases outside the gene matches: 5. The CDR3 has 16 amino acids. The CDR3 DNA follows: TGTGCCAGCTCATGGACAGGGGGCGATGGCAATCAGCCCCAGCATTTT. It encodes CASSWTGGDGNQPQHF.

This rearrangement joins TRBV5-1 to TRBJ2-7; D is undetermined. The germline V and J ends were trimmed by 1 base and 3 bases, with 11 bases remaining between them. CDR1 is SGHRS and CDR2 is YFSETQ in the germline V gene. CDR3 length: 14 amino acids. In nucleotides, the CDR3 is TGCGCCAGCAGCTTGTCCGCGGAGATCTACGAGCAGTACTTC. Translating it yields CASSLSAEIYEQYF.

The rearrangement uses TRBV12-3 or TRBV12-4 and TRBJ1-1, with D hard to call. This CDR3 is built from 13 residues. The germline V and J ends were trimmed by 5 bases and 11 bases, with 18 bases remaining between them. The CDR3 nucleotides read TGTGCCAGCAGTCCGCCAGGCCAAGTTTGGGCTTTCTTT. It yields the protein CASSPPGQVWAFF.

The chain links TRBV9 to TRBJ2-4; no clear D gene. Looked up from germline, CDR1 is SGDLS and CDR2 is YYNGEE. The CDR3 runs 13 residues. V was cut by 4 bases and J by 4 bases, with 9 bases left in between. The CDR3 DNA reads as TGTGCCAGCAGCCCGCAAGCGAAAAACATTCAGTACTTC. It translates to CASSPQAKNIQYF.

The rearrangement joins TRBV7-3 to TRBJ1-1; D is undetermined. The germline V and J ends were trimmed by 3 bases and 1 base, with 6 bases remaining between them. The CDR3 loop spans 13 amino acids. CDR1 is SGHTA and CDR2 is FQGTGA in the germline V gene. The CDR3 sequence: CASSFGRNTEAFF. The DNA for the CDR3 is TGTGCCAGCAGCTTTGGGAGGAACACTGAAGCTTTCTTT.

The J gene is TRBJ2-3, the V gene TRBV7-9; D is perhaps TRBD1 (6 bases). V lost 6 bases, J lost 1 base, and 8 bases lay in between. In germline, CDR1 is SEHNR, CDR2 FQNEAQ (reference sequence). The CDR3 sequence is 13 residues long. CDR3 nucleotide sequence: TGTGCCAGCAGACCAGGGGGCACAGATACGCAGTATTTT. This translates into CASRPGGTDTQYF.

The genes are TRBV7-9 and TRBJ2-3; D ambiguous. Trimming shortened V by 6 bases and J by 0 bases, and 16 bases separated the two germline ends. The CDR3 covers 16 residues. CDR1 is SEHNR, CDR2 FQNEAQ, per germline (reference sequence). CDR3 region: CASSPRVMTSTDTQYF. In DNA form, the CDR3 reads TGTGCCAGCAGTCCCCGGGTTATGACTAGCACAGATACGCAGTATTTT. The variable domain in full, with the rest retrieved from reference TRBV7-9 and TRBJ2-3, is DTGVSQNPRHKITKRGQNVTFRCDPISEHNRLYWYRQTLGQGPEFLTYFQNEAQLEKSRLLSDRFSAERPKGSFSTLEIQRTEQGDSAMYLCASSPRVMTSTDTQYFGPGTRLTVL.

This chain uses TRBV20-1 with TRBJ2-3, with TRBD1 identical over 10 bases. This CDR3 has 14 amino acids. Unmatched junction bases numbered 4, after V lost 3 bases and J lost 4 bases. Germline assignment: CDR1 DFQATT and CDR2 SNEGSKA (reference sequence). Here the CDR3 reads CSASGQGGSDTQYF. In nucleotides, the CDR3 is TGCAGTGCTAGTGGACAGGGGGGGTCAGATACGCAGTATTTT.

The table lists this clone with a few counts. The gene calls are TRBV19 and TRBJ1-4; D possibly corresponds to TRBD1 (5 bases). The V gene lost 4 bases and the J gene lost 8 bases, with 20 bases spanning the gap. The germline CDR1 and CDR2 sequences are LNHDA and SQIVND (reference sequence). The CDR3 runs to 16 residues. The CDR3 region has the DNA TGTGCCAGTAGTAGCCCCCCCGGGCAGGGCAGAGAAAAACTGTTTTTT. Its protein product is CASSSPPGQGREKLFF.

The chain couples TRBV7-6 to TRBJ1-4; TRBD1 matches 10 bases. Germline CDR1 SGHVS, CDR2 FNYEAQ. Unmatched junction bases numbered 3, after V lost 1 base and J lost 1 base. The CDR3 runs to 17 residues. DNA of the CDR3: TGTGCCAGCAGCTTAGGACAGGGGGCTGAAACTAATGAAAAACTGTTTTTT. Its translation is CASSLGQGAETNEKLFF.

This clone has a handful of counts. The V and J genes are TRBV24-1 and TRBJ1-5, with TRBD1 identical over 7 bases. The CDR3 contains 18 residues. Germline values: CDR1 KGHDR, CDR2 SFDVKD. V lost 3 bases and J lost 2; bases outside the gene matches: 12. CDR3 coding DNA: TGTGCCACCAGTGATACTAAGACAGGGTGGGAAGGCAATCAGCCCCAGCATTTT. Translating it yields CATSDTKTGWEGNQPQHF.

The rearrangement uses TRBV2 and TRBJ1-2, with 7 bases identical to TRBD1. This CDR3 is built from 14 residues. V shed 7 bases and J 6 bases; nucleotides not matched to a gene: 11. Germline assignment: CDR1 SNHLY and CDR2 FYNNEI. CDR3 nucleotides: TGTGCCAGCAATATTCGTACAGGGGCGGATGGCTACACCTTC. Protein: CASNIRTGADGYTF.

The chain employs TRBV4-1 and TRBJ1-5, with 9 nucleotides matching TRBD1. Germline loops: CDR1 MGHRA, CDR2 YSYEKL. This CDR3 has 16 amino acids. V dropped 1 base and J dropped 9; count of bases not matched to a gene: 10. In nucleotides, the CDR3 is TGCGCCAGCAGCCAAGGGACAGGGGAGGCAGGAAGGCCCCAGCATTTT. Encoded protein: CASSQGTGEAGRPQHF.

The chain carries TRBV9 and TRBJ1-4; 10 bases are a match to TRBD1. J lost 4 bases, V lost 2 bases, and 2 bases had no gene match. The CDR3 length is 15 residues. CDR1 SGDLS and CDR2 YYNGEE come from the germline V gene. This CDR3 reads CASSVRTGGNEKLFF. The CDR3 coding sequence is TGTGCCAGCAGCGTTCGGACAGGGGGTAATGAAAAACTGTTTTTT.